The clone carrying this T cell receptor beta chain is classed as medium-sized by frequency. This CDR3 comprises 13 residues. CDR1 SGHTA and CDR2 FQGNSA come from the germline V gene. The data belong to a study of CXCR3-negative and CXCR3-positive naive CD8 T cells. The authors prepared UMI-labeled TRB cDNA libraries by 5' RACE. Following a re-call of the 5' RACE reads, TCRdb has one entry per CDR3 protein and lacks DNA. This sample's clone table lists over 8,000 distinct CDR3 sequences. The origin of this receptor is a human donor in good health. Some clones in this sample may be carry-over from other donors' samples. The chain recombines TRBV7-2 with TRBJ2-5; as DNA is missing, the TRBD1 call by TCRdb cannot be tested. The specimen sequenced was naive CXCR3- CD8+ T cells from blood. Subset of the sample: CD45RO-CCR7+CD27+CD95- naive CD8+ T cells lacking CXCR3 (TNR3-). CDR3 sequence reads: CASSLWTGETQYF. Full variable domain (missing parts from reference TRBV7-2 and TRBJ2-5): GAGVSQSPSNKVTEKGKDVELRCDPISGHTALYWYRQSLGQGLEFLIYFQGNSAPDKSGLPSDRFSAERTGGSVSTLTIQRTQQEDSAVYLCASSLWTGETQYFGPGTRLLVL.